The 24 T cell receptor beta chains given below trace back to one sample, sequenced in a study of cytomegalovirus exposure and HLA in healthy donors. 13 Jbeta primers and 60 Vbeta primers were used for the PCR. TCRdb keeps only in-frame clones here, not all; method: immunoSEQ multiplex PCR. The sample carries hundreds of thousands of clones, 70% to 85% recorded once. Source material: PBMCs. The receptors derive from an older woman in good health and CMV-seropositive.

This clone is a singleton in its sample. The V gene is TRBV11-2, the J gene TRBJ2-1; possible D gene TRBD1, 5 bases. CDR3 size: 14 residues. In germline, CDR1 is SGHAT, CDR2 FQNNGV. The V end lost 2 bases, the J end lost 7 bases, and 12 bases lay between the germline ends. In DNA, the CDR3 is TGTGCCAGCAGCTTACCAGGGTTCGAAAATGAGCAGTTCTTC. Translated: CASSLPGFENEQFF.

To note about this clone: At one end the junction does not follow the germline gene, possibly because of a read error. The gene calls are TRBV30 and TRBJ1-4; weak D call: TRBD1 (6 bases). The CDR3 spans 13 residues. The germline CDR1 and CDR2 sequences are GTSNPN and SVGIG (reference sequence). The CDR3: CAWSVRGVEELFF. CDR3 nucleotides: TGTGCCTGGAGTGTCAGGGGAGTTGAAGAACTGTTTTTT.

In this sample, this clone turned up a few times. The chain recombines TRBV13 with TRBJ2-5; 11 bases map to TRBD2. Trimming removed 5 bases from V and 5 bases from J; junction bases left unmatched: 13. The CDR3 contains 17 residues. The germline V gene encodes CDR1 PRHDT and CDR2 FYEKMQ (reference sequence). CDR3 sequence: CASSPGTSGFRRETQYF. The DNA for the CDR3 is TGTGCCAGCAGCCCCGGGACTAGCGGTTTTAGACGGGAGACCCAGTACTTC. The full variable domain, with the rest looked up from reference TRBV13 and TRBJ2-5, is AAGVIQSPRHLIKEKRETATLKCYPIPRHDTVYWYQQGPGQDPQFLISFYEKMQSDKGSIPDRFSAQQFSDYHSELNMSSLELGDSALYFCASSPGTSGFRRETQYFGPGTRLLVL.

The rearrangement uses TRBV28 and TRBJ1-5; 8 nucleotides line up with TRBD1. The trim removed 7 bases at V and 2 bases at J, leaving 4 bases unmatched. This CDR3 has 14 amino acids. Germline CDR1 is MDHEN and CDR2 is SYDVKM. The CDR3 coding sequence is TGTGCCAGCATCCTGACAGGGGGCAATCAGCCCCAGCATTTT. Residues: CASILTGGNQPQHF.

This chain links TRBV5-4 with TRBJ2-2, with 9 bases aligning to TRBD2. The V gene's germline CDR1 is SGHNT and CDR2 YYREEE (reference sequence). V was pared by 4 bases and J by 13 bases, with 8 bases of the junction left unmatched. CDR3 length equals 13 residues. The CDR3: CASSPSQTSGLFF. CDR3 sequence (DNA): TGTGCCAGCAGCCCCTCCCAGACTAGCGGGCTGTTTTTT. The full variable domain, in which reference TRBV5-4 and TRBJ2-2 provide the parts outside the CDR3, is ETGVTQSPTHLIKTRGQQVTLRCSSQSGHNTVSWYQQALGQGPQFIFQYYREEENGRGNFPPRFSGLQFPNYSSELNVNALELDDSALYLCASSPSQTSGLFFGEGSRLTVL.

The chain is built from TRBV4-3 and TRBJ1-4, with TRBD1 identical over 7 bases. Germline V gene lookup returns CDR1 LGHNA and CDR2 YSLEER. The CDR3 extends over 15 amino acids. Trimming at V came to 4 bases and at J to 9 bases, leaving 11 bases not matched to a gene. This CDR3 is CASSRHGTEAKKLFF. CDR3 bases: TGCGCCAGCAGCCGACACGGGACAGAGGCGAAAAAACTGTTTTTT.

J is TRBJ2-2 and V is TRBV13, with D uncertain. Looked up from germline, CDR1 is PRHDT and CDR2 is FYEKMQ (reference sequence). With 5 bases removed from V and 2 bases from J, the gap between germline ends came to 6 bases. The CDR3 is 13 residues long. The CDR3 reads CASSPRNTGELFF. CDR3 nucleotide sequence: TGTGCCAGCAGCCCTCGTAACACCGGGGAGCTGTTTTTT.

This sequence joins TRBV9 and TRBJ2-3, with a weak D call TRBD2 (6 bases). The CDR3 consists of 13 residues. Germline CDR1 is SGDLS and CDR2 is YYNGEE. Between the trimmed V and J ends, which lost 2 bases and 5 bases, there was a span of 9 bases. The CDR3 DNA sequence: TGTGCCAGCAGCGTCGGGAGAATAGATACGCAGTATTTT. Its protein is CASSVGRIDTQYF.

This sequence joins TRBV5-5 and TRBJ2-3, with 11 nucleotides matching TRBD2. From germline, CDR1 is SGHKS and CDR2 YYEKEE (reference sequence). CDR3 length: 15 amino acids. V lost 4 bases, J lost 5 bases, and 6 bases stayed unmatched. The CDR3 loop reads CASSQLAGALDTQYF. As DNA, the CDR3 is TGTGCCAGCAGCCAACTAGCGGGGGCACTAGATACGCAGTATTTT.

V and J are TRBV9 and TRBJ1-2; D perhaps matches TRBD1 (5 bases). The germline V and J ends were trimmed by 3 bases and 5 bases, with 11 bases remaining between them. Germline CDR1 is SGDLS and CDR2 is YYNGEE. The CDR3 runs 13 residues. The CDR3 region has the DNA TGTGCCAGCAGCGCCGACGGGACTTATGGCTACACCTTC. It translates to CASSADGTYGYTF.

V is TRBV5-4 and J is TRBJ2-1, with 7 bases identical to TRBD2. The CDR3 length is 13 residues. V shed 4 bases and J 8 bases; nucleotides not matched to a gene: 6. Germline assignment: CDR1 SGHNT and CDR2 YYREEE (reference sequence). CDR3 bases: TGTGCCAGCAGCCTAGGGACTACCCATGAGCAGTTCTTC. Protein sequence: CASSLGTTHEQFF.

The CDR3 DNA sequence: TGTGCCAGCAGCTCCTCTGGGACTAGCGGGATATACAATGAGCAGTTCTTC. Translation: CASSSSGTSGIYNEQFF. This chain uses TRBV7-9 with TRBJ2-1; 13 bases fit TRBD2. The CDR3 spans 17 residues. V was clipped by 4 bases and J by 4 bases; unmatched bases: 7. CDR1 is SEHNR, CDR2 FQNEAQ, per germline (reference sequence).

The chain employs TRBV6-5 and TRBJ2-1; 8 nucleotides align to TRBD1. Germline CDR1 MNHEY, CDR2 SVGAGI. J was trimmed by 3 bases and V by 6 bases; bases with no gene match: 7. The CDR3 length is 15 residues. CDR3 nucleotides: TGTGCCAGCAGCTACGGTGGGACAGGCTACAATGAGCAGTTCTTC. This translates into CASSYGGTGYNEQFF.

CDR3 nucleotide sequence: TGTGCCATCAGCGAAACAGGGTCTCCCGAGCAGTACTTC. Residues: CAISETGSPEQYF. The chain links TRBV10-3 to TRBJ2-5, with a weak D call TRBD1 (6 bases). TRBJ2-7 matches the DNA end more closely, so the J call is doubtful. The CDR3 sequence is 13 residues long. The germline V gene has CDR1 ENHRY and CDR2 SYGVKD.

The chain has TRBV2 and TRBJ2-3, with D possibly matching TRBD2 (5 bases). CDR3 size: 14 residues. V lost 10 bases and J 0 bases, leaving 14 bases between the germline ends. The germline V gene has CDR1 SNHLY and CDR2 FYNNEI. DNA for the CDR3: TGTGCCACCCGACCCAGGACTAGCACAGATACGCAGTATTTT. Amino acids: CATRPRTSTDTQYF.

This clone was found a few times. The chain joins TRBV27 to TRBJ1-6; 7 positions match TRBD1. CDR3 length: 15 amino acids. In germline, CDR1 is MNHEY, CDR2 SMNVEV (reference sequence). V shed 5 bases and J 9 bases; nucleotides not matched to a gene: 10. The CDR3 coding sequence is TGTGCCAGCAGTATGCGACAGGGTGGTGCTTCACCCCTCCACTTT. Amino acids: CASSMRQGGASPLHF.

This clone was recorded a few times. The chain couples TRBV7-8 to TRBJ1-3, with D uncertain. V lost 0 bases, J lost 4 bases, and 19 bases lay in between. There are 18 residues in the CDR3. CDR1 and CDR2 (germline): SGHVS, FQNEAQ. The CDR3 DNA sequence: TGTGCCAGCAGCTTAGCCTCGTATGCGAGGCGAGGGGGAAACACCATATATTTT. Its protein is CASSLASYARRGGNTIYF.

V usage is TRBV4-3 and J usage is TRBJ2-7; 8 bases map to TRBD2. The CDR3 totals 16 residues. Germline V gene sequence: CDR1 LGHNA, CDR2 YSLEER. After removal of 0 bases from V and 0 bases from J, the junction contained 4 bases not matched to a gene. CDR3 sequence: CASSQEASGFSYEQYF. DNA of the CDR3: TGCGCCAGCAGCCAAGAAGCTAGCGGGTTCTCCTACGAGCAGTACTTC.

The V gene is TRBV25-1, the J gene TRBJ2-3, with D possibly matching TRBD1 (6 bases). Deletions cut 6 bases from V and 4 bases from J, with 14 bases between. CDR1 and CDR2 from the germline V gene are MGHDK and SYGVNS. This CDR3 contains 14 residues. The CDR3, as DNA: TGTGCCAGCAGCGAGAGCTCAGGGGCAGATACGCAGTATTTT. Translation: CASSESSGADTQYF.

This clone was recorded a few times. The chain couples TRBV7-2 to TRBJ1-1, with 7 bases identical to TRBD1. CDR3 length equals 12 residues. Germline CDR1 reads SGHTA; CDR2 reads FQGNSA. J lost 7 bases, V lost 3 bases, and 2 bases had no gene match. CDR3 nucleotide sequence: TGTGCCAGCAGCTTTTACAGGGGTGAAGCTTTCTTT. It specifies CASSFYRGEAFF.

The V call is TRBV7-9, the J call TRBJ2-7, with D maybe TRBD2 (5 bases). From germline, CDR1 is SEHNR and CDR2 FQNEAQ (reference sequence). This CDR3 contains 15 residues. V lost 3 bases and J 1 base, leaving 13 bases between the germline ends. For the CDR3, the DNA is TGTGCCAGCAGCTTGGTCGACGGGGAGTCCTACGAGCAGTACTTC. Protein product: CASSLVDGESYEQYF.

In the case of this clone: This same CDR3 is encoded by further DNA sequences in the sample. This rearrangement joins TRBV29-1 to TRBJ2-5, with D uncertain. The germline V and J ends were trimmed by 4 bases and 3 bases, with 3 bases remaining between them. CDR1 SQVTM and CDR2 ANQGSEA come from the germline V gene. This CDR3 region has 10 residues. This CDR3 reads CSVGEETQYF. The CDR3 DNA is TGCAGCGTTGGAGAAGAGACCCAGTACTTC. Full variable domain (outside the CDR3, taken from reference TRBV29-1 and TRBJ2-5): SAVISQKPSRDICQRGTSLTIQCQVDSQVTMMFWYRQQPGQSLTLIATANQGSEATYESGFVIDKFPISRPNLTFSTLTVSNMSPEDSSIYLCSVGEETQYFGPGTRLLVL.

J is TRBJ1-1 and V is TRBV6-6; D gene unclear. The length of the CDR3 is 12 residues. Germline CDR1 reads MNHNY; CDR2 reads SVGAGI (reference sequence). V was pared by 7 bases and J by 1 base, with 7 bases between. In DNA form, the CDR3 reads TGTGCCAGCACCAACGGGAACACTGAAGCTTTCTTT. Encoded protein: CASTNGNTEAFF.

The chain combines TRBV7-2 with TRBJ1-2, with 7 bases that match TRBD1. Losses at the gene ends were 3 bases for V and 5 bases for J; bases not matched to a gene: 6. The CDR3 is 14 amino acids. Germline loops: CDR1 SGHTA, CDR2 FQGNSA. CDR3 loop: CASSFAGTVYGYTF. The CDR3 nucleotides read TGTGCCAGCAGCTTCGCCGGGACAGTTTATGGCTACACCTTC.